The 10 T cell receptor beta chains presented below share a single source sample, sequenced in a study of blood T cell repertoires in COVID-19. TCRdb's copy holds only in-frame clones and misses some; the assay was immunoSEQ multiplex PCR. The table includes about 220,000 clones, almost 90% detected once. Sequenced material: PBMCs or T cells enriched from blood (not recorded which). The receptor source for this set is a woman between 50 and 59 years old with acute COVID-19.

J is TRBJ1-6 and V is TRBV11-2; D unresolved. The CDR3 runs to 14 residues. The V end was cut by 5 bases, the J end by 6 bases, with 11 bases between. Per the germline V gene, CDR1 is SGHAT and CDR2 is FQNNGV. The CDR3 sequence is CASSGDISNSPLHF. The CDR3 DNA reads as TGTGCCAGCAGCGGCGACATCTCTAATTCACCCCTCCACTTT.

This rearrangement joins TRBV29-1 to TRBJ1-2; 8 nucleotides agree with TRBD1. Per germline, CDR1 SQVTM and CDR2 ANQGSEA. The ends lost 7 bases at V and 4 bases at J; junction bases unmatched: 14. The CDR3 contains 15 residues. CDR3: CSAKGGGTGSYGYTF. The CDR3 DNA sequence: TGCAGCGCCAAAGGTGGGGGGACAGGTAGCTATGGCTACACCTTC.

The V and J genes are TRBV10-3 and TRBJ1-2; 9 nucleotides align to TRBD1. The ends lost 6 bases at V and 5 bases at J; junction bases unmatched: 7. This CDR3 region has 14 residues. The V gene's germline CDR1 is ENHRY and CDR2 SYGVKD. CDR3 sequence reads: CAIRSDRGLYGYTF. In DNA form, the CDR3 reads TGTGCCATCAGATCGGACAGGGGCCTTTATGGCTACACCTTC.

The chain has TRBV15 and TRBJ2-5; no clear D gene. The V gene's germline CDR1 is LNHNV and CDR2 YYDKDF (reference sequence). Trimming left V 0 bases short and J 7 bases short, with 9 bases between. The CDR3 is 13 amino acids. The CDR3 region has the DNA TGTGCCACCAGCAGAGATGCGGTAGGGACCCAGTACTTC. Translation: CATSRDAVGTQYF.

The J gene is TRBJ1-5, the V gene TRBV19; a possible D gene is TRBD1 (5 bases). The CDR3 loop spans 14 amino acids. V was cut by 5 bases and J by 2 bases, with 10 bases left in between. Germline V lookup: CDR1 LNHDA, CDR2 SQIVND (reference sequence). The CDR3 bases are TGTGCCAGTAGTTTTGGGACTGGCAATCAGCCCCAGCATTTT. This sequence encodes CASSFGTGNQPQHF.

The rearrangement uses TRBV4-3 and TRBJ2-5; weak D call: TRBD1 (6 bases). The germline gives CDR1 LGHNA, CDR2 YSLEER. V was shortened by 7 bases and J by 5 bases, with 20 bases between the two germline ends. The CDR3 runs 15 residues. The CDR3, as DNA: TGCGCCAGCATCTCAAAAAACGGGACACCGGAGACCCAGTACTTC. Its translation is CASISKNGTPETQYF.

The chain recombines TRBV10-2 with TRBJ2-2, with TRBD2 identical over 11 bases. The CDR3 covers 15 residues. The germline V gene has CDR1 WSHSY and CDR2 SAAADI. J was trimmed by 6 bases and V by 6 bases; bases with no gene match: 6. CDR3 DNA sequence: TGCGCCAGCAGATTAGCGGGAGGGCCCCCCGGGGAGCTGTTTTTT. Its translation is CASRLAGGPPGELFF.

The DNA for the CDR3 is TGTGCCAGCAGCCAAGGGAGCGCTAGCTTTGGGCGAGAGACCCAGTACTTC. Amino acid sequence: CASSQGSASFGRETQYF. V gene TRBV3-1 (or the pseudogene TRBV3-2) combines with J gene TRBJ2-5, with D possibly being TRBD2 (5 bases). Germline V gene sequence: CDR1 LGHDT, CDR2 YNNKEL (reference sequence). V gave up 1 base and J gave up 4 bases, with 19 bases separating them. CDR3 length: 17 residues.

The V call is TRBV2, the J call TRBJ2-7; 9 bases are shared with TRBD2. The CDR3 covers 14 residues. Germline loops: CDR1 SNHLY, CDR2 FYNNEI. V lost 6 bases to trimming and J lost 1 base; unmatched junction nucleotides: 4. The DNA for the CDR3 is TGTGCCAGCAGACTAGCGGGTAGTTCCTACGAGCAGTACTTC. Residues: CASRLAGSSYEQYF. Supplemented by reference TRBV2 and TRBJ2-7, the full variable domain reads EPEVTQTPSHQVTQMGQEVILRCVPISNHLYFYWYRQILGQKVEFLVSFYNNEISEKSEIFDDQFSVERPDGSNFTLKIRSTKLEDSAMYFCASRLAGSSYEQYFGPGTRLTVT.

The chain has TRBV9 and TRBJ2-2; 8 bases are shared with TRBD1. This CDR3 comprises 15 residues. CDR1 SGDLS and CDR2 YYNGEE come from the germline V gene. With 0 bases clipped from V and 9 bases from J, the junction kept 7 bases outside the gene matches. The CDR3 bases are TGTGCCAGCAGCGTAGAAGGGCAGGGGGCGCGGGAGCTGTTTTTT. Its translation is CASSVEGQGARELFF.